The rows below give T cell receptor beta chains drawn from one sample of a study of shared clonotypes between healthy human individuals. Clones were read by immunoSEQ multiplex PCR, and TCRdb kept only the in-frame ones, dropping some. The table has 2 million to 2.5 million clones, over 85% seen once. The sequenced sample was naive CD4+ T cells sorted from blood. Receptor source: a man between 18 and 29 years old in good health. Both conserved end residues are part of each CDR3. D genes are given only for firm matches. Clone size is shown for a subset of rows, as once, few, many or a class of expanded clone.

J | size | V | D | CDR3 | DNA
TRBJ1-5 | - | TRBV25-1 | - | CASSEYTDQPQHF | TGTGCCAGCAGTGAATATACGGATCAGCCCCAGCATTTT
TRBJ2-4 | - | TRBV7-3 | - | CASSEGDRGIQYF | TGTGCCAGCAGCGAGGGCGACCGAGGCATTCAGTACTTC
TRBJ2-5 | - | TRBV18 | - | CASSLRLQETQYF | TGTGCCAGCTCACTCCGCCTCCAAGAGACCCAGTACTTC
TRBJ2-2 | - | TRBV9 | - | CASSVGSSANTGELFF | TGTGCCAGCAGCGTAGGGTCTAGCGCGAACACCGGGGAGCTGTTTTTT
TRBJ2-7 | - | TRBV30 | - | CAWELGGPSYEQYF | TGTGCCTGGGAACTAGGTGGGCCTTCCTACGAGCAGTACTTC
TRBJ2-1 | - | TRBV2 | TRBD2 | CASSYTSGSRNEQFF | TGTGCCAGCAGTTACACTAGCGGGAGTAGAAATGAGCAGTTCTTC
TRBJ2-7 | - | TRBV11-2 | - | CASSLENGGSGAYEQYF | TGTGCCAGCAGCTTAGAAAATGGGGGGTCAGGTGCCTACGAGCAGTACTTC
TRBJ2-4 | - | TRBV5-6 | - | CASSLDGLAKNIQYF | TGTGCCAGCAGCTTGGACGGTTTAGCCAAAAACATTCAGTACTTC
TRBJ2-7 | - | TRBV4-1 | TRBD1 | CASSQVGTGVYEQYF | TGCGCCAGCAGCCAAGTCGGGACAGGCGTCTACGAGCAGTACTTC
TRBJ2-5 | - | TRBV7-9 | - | CASSYHISGPDGETQYF | TGTGCCAGCAGCTATCATATCTCGGGCCCGGATGGAGAGACCCAGTACTTC
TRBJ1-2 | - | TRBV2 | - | CASIPANSNYGYTF | TGTGCCAGCATCCCGGCCAATAGTAACTATGGCTACACCTTC
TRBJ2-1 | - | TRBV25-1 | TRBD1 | CASSEIPGQGYNEQFF | TGTGCCAGCAGTGAAATCCCGGGACAGGGTTACAATGAGCAGTTCTTC
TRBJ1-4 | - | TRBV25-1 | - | CASSEQGPNNEKLFF | TGTGCCAGCAGTGAACAGGGACCCAATAATGAAAAACTGTTTTTT
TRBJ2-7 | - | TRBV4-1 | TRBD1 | CASSQIPGQNSYEQYF | TGCGCCAGCAGCCAGATACCGGGACAGAACTCCTACGAGCAGTACTTC
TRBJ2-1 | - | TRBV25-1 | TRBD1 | CASSELGRGRQFF | TGTGCCAGCAGTGAATTGGGCAGGGGGCGGCAGTTCTTC
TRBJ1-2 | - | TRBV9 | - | CASSVDGAYGYTF | TGTGCCAGCAGCGTAGACGGGGCCTATGGCTACACCTTC
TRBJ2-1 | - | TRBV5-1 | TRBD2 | CASSPTSLNEQFF | TGCGCCAGCAGCCCGACTAGCCTCAATGAGCAGTTCTTC
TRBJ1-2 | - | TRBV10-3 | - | CAISDSRYGYTF | TGTGCCATCAGTGACAGCCGCTATGGCTACACCTTC
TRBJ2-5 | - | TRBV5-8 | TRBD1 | CASSLARGPSETQYF | TGTGCCAGCAGCTTGGCCAGGGGGCCATCAGAGACCCAGTACTTC
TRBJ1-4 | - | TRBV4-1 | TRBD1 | CASSQVKGARKLFF | TGCGCCAGCAGCCAAGTAAAGGGGGCGCGGAAACTGTTTTTT
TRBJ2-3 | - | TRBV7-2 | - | CASSLDRQDTQYF | TGTGCCAGCAGCTTAGACAGGCAAGATACGCAGTATTTT
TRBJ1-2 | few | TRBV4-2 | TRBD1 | CASSQGAGGGYGYTF | TGTGCCAGCAGCCAAGGGGCAGGGGGCGGCTATGGCTACACCTTC
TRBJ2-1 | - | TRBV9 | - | CASSVTSAAGIHEQFF | TGTGCCAGCAGCGTAACCTCGGCGGCGGGGATCCATGAGCAGTTCTTC
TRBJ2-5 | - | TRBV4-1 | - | CASSQVSGLQETQYF | TGCGCCAGCAGCCAAGTGTCAGGCCTACAAGAGACCCAGTACTTC
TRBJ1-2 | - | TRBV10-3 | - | CAISADTNYGYTF | TGTGCCATCAGTGCGGATACTAACTATGGCTACACCTTC
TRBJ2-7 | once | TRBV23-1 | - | CASIRPSVPYEQYF | TGCGCCAGCATTCGGCCATCAGTACCCTACGAGCAGTACTTC
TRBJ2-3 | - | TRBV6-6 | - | CASSYRDFPTDTQYF | TGTGCCAGCAGTTACCGAGACTTTCCCACAGATACGCAGTATTTT